This TCR beta chain was captured in a study of Ad26.COV2.S vaccination and SARS-CoV-2 variants. The study, taken as a whole, reports: Placebo recipients had lower spike-specific TCR breadth than vaccine recipients. Estimates derived from TCR breadth and depth analyses may have underestimated total T cell responses.

Profiled with immunoSEQ multiplex PCR; TCRdb holds only in-frame clones, not every one. The sample yields about 180,000 clones, approximately 88% seen once. Concerning this clone itself: Its cognate antigen is unknown.

The specimen comprised peripheral blood, sampled after recovery from COVID-19. The TCR was taken from a human donor who had recovered from COVID-19.

The CDR3 sequence: CASSLSGNTIYF. In DNA, the CDR3 is TGTGCCAGCAGTTTATCCGGAAACACCATATATTTT. The rearrangement joins TRBV28 to TRBJ1-3; unclear D gene. The CDR3 loop spans 12 amino acids. Per germline, CDR1 MDHEN and CDR2 SYDVKM. Trimming shortened V by 1 base and J by 4 bases, and 2 bases separated the two germline ends.